This T cell receptor (beta chain) was identified during a study of T cells in Graves' hyperthyroidism and ophthalmopathy (dated by TCRdb to about 2019). Background on the whole study: Peripheral blood was sampled at the time of initial diagnosis, prior to any treatment. To identify distinguishing TCR V-J signatures, a discovery cohort of 100 or so patients was used, comprising approximately 40 with Graves' ophthalmopathy and 57 with stable Graves' hyperthyroidism. Whether ophthalmopathy could be predicted prospectively was tested in an independent validation cohort made up of under 20 hyperthyroidism patients plus 17 patients who later progressed to ophthalmopathy. The 100 or so discovery patients were randomly split 7:3 into training and test sets. The study also compared thyroid tissue and blood T-cell repertoires from roughly 6 Graves' hyperthyroidism patients. After blood sampling, hyperthyroidism patients were treated with methimazole at a starting dose of 30 mg daily, and ophthalmopathy patients were treated with high-dose intravenous methylprednisolone. TCR Vbeta CDR3 sequencing of 135 peripheral blood samples (over 40 ophthalmopathy, approximately 80 hyperthyroidism and some 17 progressor patients) is reported in the paper. General findings and caveats noted by the study authors: No statistical method was used to set the sample size in advance, and investigators knew the group allocation. In validation, the model predicted progression to ophthalmopathy a median of roughly six months before onset, with around 70% sensitivity and 72.22% specificity. Ophthalmopathy was separated from stable hyperthyroidism by a 13 V-J signature model, with 87.88% sensitivity and just over 81% specificity obtained in cross-validation and 80%/75% obtained in testing. Most expanded thyroid clonotypes (frequency above 0.001) were also detected in blood, a finding suggesting that blood repertoires may reflect thyroid immune responses.

The germline V gene gives CDR1 as MGHRA and CDR2 as YSYEKL. From its cysteine to its phenylalanine, the CDR3 spans 15 amino acids. Here the CDR3 DNA is all that survives: 45 bases in frame from base 1. The V and J ends are trimmed by 0 bases and 4 bases, leaving 13 bases between them. A patient counted as having stable Graves' hyperthyroidism if no progression to ophthalmopathy occurred over 18 months of follow-up. Hyperthyroidism patients were aged 18 to 65 years and newly diagnosed, with disease duration of less than 2 months. Exclusion was applied to patients with uncontrolled infections, other autoimmune diseases, pregnancy or lactation. Diagnoses relied on clinical symptoms, serum thyroxine and TRAb, thyroid ultrasound and orbital computed tomography. PBMCs were isolated from about 10 ml of fresh peripheral blood by Ficoll-Paque density gradient centrifugation. Total RNA was extracted with Trizol reagent, and quality was checked on an Agilent 2100 Bioanalyzer.

This clonotype appeared a few times. Its antigen is still unknown. It has no much larger one-base neighbor in the sample; base qualities were not kept. TCR beta CDR3 regions were amplified from RNA transcripts. A first-round RT-PCR of the TCR CDR3 used the HTBI primer set with the Qiagen OneStep RT-PCR kit. The libraries were constructed in a second round of multiplex PCR and then size-selected and purified. Libraries were sequenced paired-end with 100 bp reads on an Illumina HiSeq2000. As for how the authors treated the data: Raw data were processed with SOAPnuke, discarding reads with adapters, uncalled bases, mean Phred below 15, or no exact constant-primer or identifier match. High-quality paired reads were merged using COPE v1.2.5, and each unique nucleotide sequence was defined as a clonotype. MiTCR v1.1 was used to align the clonotypes against IMGT TRBV, TRBD and TRBJ reference segments. Only V-J combinations with frequency above 0.0001, covering 99.2% of repertoires, were analysed. The TCS score was defined as F50 (clonal expansion) divided by E x V (chaos), with BLOSUM62-based TCRdist calculated between CDR3 peptides within each V-J. Welch's t-statistics and random forest reduced 450 to 600 V-J features to about 13, which were used in a naive Bayes classifier (R e1071). TCRdb passed the public sequencing reads through fastp at Q25 and MiXCR, retaining productive beta sequences. Identical CDR3 proteins give one entry, which carries the most common genes and DNA. The V and J calls shown here were made by TCRdb, not taken from the authors' results. The sample contains a few hundred thousand distinct CDR3 sequences, 15% of them found a single time. About 30% of the sample belongs to the ten largest clones.

The source material was blood. This clonotype originated in a woman aged 25 to 39 with Graves' hyperthyroidism. This chain is built from TRBV4-1 and TRBJ2-7, with TRBD1 perhaps the D gene, on 5 matching bases. CDR3 sequence: CASSQDRDRLYEQYF. The sequenced DNA: TGCGCCAGCAGCCAAGATCGAGACAGACTTTACGAGCAGTACTTC.